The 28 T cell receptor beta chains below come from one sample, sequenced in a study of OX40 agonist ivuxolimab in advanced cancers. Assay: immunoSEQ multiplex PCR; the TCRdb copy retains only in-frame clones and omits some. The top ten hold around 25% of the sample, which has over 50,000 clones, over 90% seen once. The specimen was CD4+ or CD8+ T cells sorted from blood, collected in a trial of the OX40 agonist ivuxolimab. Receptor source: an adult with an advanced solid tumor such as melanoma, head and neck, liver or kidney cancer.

The CDR3 DNA reads as TGTGCCAGCAGCTTACCAGGGGAGGTTGGGAACACTGAAGCTTTCTTT. Its protein is CASSLPGEVGNTEAFF. The chain carries TRBV13 and TRBJ1-1; D is possibly TRBD1 (6 bases). The CDR3 has 16 amino acids. Germline V gene sequence: CDR1 PRHDT, CDR2 FYEKMQ (reference sequence). V lost 2 bases, J lost 1 base, and 14 bases lay in between.

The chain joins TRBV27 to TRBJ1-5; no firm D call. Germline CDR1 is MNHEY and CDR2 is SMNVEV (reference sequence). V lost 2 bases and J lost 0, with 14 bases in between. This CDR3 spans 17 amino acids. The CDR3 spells CASSLSPELDSNQPQHF. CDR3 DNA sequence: TGTGCCAGCAGTTTAAGTCCGGAGTTGGATAGCAATCAGCCCCAGCATTTT.

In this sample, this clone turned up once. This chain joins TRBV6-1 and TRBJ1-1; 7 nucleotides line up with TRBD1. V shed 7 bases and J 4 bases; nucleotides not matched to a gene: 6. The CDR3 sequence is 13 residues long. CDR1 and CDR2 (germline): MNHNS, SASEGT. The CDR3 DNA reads TGTGCCAGCAAAGGGGGGACAGCCACTGAAGCTTTCTTT. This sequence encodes CASKGGTATEAFF.

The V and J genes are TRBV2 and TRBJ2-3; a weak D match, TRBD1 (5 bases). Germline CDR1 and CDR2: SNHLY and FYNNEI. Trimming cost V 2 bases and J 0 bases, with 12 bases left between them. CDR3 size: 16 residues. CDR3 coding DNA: TGTGCCAGCAGTGAACAAGGCAGGACAAGCACAGATACGCAGTATTTT. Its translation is CASSEQGRTSTDTQYF. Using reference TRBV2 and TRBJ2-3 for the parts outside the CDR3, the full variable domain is EPEVTQTPSHQVTQMGQEVILRCVPISNHLYFYWYRQILGQKVEFLVSFYNNEISEKSEIFDDQFSVERPDGSNFTLKIRSTKLEDSAMYFCASSEQGRTSTDTQYFGPGTRLTVL.

CDR3 nucleotide sequence: TGTGCCAGCAGTTTAGACTCTGGAAACACCATATATTTT. It encodes CASSLDSGNTIYF. V is TRBV28 and J is TRBJ1-3; the D is unclear. V was shortened by 2 bases and J by 0 bases, with 2 bases between the two germline ends. This CDR3 spans 13 amino acids. Germline V gene sequence: CDR1 MDHEN, CDR2 SYDVKM.

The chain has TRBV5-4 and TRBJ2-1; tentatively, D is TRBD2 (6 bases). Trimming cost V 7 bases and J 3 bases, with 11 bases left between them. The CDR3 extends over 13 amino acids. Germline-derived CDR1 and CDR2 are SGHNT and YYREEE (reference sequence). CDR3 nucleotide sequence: TGTGCCAGCCGGGACTCCAACTACAATGAGCAGTTCTTC. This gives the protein CASRDSNYNEQFF.

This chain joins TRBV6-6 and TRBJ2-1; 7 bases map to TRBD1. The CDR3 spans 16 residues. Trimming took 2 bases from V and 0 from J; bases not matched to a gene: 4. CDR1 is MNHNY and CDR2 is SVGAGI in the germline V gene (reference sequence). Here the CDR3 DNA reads TGTGCCAGCAGTTACACGCGGACAGGCTCCTACAATGAGCAGTTCTTC. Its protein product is CASSYTRTGSYNEQFF.

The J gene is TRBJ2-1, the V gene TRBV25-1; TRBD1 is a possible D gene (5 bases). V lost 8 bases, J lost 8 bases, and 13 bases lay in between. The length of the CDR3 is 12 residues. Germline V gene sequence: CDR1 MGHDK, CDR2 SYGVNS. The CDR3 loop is CASGDWGDEQFF. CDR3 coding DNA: TGTGCCAGCGGCGATTGGGGCGATGAGCAGTTCTTC.

The CDR3 DNA sequence: TGTGCCAGCAGCAAAGGGGAAGGCTACGAGCAGTACTTC. It specifies CASSKGEGYEQYF. The rearrangement links TRBV5-4 to TRBJ2-7; D might be TRBD1 (5 bases). Looked up from germline, CDR1 is SGHNT and CDR2 is YYREEE (reference sequence). V was cut by 4 bases and J by 3 bases, with 11 bases left in between. The CDR3 runs to 13 residues.

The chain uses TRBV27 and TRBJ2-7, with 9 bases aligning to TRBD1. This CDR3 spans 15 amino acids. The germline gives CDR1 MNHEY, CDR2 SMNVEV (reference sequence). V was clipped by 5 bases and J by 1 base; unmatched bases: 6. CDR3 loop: CASSPDRGRSYEQYF. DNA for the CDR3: TGTGCCAGCAGTCCCGACAGGGGGAGGTCCTACGAGCAGTACTTC.

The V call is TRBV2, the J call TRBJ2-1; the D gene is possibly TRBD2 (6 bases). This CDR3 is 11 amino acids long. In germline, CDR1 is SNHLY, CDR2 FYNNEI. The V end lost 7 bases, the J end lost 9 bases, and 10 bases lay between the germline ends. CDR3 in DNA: TGTGCCAGCACCCTAGCGACTGAGCAGTTCTTC. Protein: CASTLATEQFF.

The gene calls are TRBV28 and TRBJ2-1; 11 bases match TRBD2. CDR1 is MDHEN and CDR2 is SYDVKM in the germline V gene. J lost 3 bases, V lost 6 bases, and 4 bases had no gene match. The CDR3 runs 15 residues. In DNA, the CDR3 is TGTGCCAGCAGCACACTAGCGGGAGTCTACAATGAGCAGTTCTTC. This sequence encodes CASSTLAGVYNEQFF.

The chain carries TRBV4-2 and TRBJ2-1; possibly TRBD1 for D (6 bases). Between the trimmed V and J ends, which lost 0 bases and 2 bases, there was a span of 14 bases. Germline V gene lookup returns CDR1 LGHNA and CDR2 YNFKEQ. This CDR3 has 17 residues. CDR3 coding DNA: TGTGCCAGCAGCCAAGACACCACAGGGTTAACCTACAATGAGCAGTTCTTC. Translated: CASSQDTTGLTYNEQFF.

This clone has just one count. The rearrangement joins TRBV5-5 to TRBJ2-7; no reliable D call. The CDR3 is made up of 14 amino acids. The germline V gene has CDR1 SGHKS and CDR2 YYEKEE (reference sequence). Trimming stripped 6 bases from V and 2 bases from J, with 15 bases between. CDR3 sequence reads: CASTQLVGAYEQYF. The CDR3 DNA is TGTGCCAGCACCCAACTCGTTGGGGCCTACGAGCAGTACTTC.

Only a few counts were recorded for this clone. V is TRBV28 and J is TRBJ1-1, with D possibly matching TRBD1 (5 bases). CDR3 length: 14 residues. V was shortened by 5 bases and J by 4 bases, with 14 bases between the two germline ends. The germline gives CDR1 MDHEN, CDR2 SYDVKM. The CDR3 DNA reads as TGTGCCAGCAGTGGTTCACGGGGGTTCACTGAAGCTTTCTTT. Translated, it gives CASSGSRGFTEAFF.

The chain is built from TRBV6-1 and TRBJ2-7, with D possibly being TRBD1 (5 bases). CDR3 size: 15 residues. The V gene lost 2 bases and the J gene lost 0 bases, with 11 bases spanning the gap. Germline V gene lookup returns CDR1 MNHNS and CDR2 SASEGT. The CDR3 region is CASSELDTSSYEQYF. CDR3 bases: TGTGCCAGCAGTGAACTGGACACGAGCTCCTACGAGCAGTACTTC.

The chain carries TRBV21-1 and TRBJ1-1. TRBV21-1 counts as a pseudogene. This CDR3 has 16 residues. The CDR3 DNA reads TGTGCCAGCAGCAAACGGGAGATGAGAAAGAACACTGAAGCTTTCTTT. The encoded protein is CASSKREMRKNTEAFF.

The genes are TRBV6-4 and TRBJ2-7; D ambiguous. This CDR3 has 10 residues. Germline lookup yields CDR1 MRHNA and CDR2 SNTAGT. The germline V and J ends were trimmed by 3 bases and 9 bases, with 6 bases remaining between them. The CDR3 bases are TGTGCCAGCAGTGATAAGGTGCAGTACTTC. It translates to CASSDKVQYF.

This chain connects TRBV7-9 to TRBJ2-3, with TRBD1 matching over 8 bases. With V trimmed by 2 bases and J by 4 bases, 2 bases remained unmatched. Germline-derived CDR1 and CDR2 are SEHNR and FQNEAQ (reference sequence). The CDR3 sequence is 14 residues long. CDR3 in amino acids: CASSLLQGADTQYF. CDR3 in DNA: TGTGCCAGCAGCTTATTACAGGGGGCAGATACGCAGTATTTT.

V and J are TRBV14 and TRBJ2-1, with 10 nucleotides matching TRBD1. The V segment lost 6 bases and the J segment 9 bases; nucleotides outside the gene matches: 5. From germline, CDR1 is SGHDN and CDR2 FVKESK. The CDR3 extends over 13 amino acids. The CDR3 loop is CASSLGTGVEQFF. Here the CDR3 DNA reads TGTGCCAGCAGTCTCGGGACAGGGGTTGAGCAGTTCTTC.

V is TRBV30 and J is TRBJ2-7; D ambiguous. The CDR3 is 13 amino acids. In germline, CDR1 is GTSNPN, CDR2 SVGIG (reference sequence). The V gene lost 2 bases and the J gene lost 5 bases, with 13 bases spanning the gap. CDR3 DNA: TGTGCCTGGAGTCCAACACGGCCCGACGAGCAGTACTTC. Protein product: CAWSPTRPDEQYF.

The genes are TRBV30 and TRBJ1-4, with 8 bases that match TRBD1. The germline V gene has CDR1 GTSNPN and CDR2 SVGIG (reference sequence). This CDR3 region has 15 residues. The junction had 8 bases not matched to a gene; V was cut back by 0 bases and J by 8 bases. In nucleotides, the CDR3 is TGTGCCTGGAGTGTACTTGACAGGGGCGGCGAAAAACTGTTTTTT. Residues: CAWSVLDRGGEKLFF.

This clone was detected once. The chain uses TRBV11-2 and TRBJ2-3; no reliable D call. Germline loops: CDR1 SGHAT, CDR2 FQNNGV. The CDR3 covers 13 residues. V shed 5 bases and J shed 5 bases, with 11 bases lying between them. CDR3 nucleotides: TGTGCCAGCAGCCCCACCGTTCGAGATACGCAGTATTTT. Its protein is CASSPTVRDTQYF.

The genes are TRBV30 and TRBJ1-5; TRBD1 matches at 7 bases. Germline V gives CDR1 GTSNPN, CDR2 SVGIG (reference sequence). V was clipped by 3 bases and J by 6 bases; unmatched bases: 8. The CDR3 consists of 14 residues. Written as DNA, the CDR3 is TGTGCCTGGAGCAAGGGGCAGGGGGGTCAGCCCCAGCATTTT. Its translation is CAWSKGQGGQPQHF.

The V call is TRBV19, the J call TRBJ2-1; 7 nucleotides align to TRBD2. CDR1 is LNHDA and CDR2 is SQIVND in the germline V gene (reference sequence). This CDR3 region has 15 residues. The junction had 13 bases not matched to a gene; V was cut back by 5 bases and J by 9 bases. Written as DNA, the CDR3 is TGTGCCAGTAGTCTCCGGGACTACTCTCGCCGTGAGCAGTTCTTC. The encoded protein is CASSLRDYSRREQFF.

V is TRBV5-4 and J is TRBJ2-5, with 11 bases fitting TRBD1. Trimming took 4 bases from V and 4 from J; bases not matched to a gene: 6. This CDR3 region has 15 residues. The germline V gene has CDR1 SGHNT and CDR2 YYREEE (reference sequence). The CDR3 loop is CASSPGQGDGETQYF. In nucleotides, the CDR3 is TGTGCCAGCAGCCCGGGACAGGGGGATGGAGAGACCCAGTACTTC. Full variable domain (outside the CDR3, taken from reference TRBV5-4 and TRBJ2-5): ETGVTQSPTHLIKTRGQQVTLRCSSQSGHNTVSWYQQALGQGPQFIFQYYREEENGRGNFPPRFSGLQFPNYSSELNVNALELDDSALYLCASSPGQGDGETQYFGPGTRLLVL.

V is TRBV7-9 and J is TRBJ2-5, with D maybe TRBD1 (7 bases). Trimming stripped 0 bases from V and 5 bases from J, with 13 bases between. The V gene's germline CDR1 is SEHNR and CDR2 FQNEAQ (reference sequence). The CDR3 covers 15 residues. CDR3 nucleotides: TGTGCCAGCAGCTTAGCGTCCAGGGGGGCCGAGACCCAGTACTTC. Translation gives CASSLASRGAETQYF.

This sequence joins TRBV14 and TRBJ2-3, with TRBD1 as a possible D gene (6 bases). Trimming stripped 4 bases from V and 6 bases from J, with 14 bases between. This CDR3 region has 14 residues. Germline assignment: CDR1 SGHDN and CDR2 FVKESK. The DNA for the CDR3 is TGTGCCAGCAGCCTAACTGGGACAACGGATACGCAGTATTTT. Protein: CASSLTGTTDTQYF.